Listed here are 19 T cell receptor beta chains from one sample, sequenced in a study of brain T cells in children with intractable seizures. Produced via immunoSEQ multiplex PCR; TCRdb's table is partial and in-frame only. The sample shows approximately 330,000 clones, 93% of them seen only once. Documented time point: blood from clinic visit 5 months post-surgery; TSC patient then seizure free. The starting material was peripheral blood, obtained more than 4 months after surgery. Receptor source: a boy under three years old with tuberous sclerosis and intractable seizures.

The rearrangement joins TRBV28 to TRBJ1-5; no clear D. CDR1 is MDHEN, CDR2 SYDVKM, per germline. This CDR3 has 14 residues. V shed 7 bases and J shed 2 bases, with 12 bases lying between them. The CDR3 region is CASNGFGGNQPQHF. The DNA for the CDR3 is TGTGCCAGCAATGGGTTTGGTGGCAATCAGCCCCAGCATTTT.

V is TRBV2 and J is TRBJ2-7, with D perhaps TRBD1 or TRBD2 (5 bases each). Per germline, CDR1 SNHLY and CDR2 FYNNEI. V gave up 6 bases and J gave up 6 bases, with 21 bases separating them. The CDR3 consists of 15 residues. The CDR3 nucleotides are TGTGCCAGCAGGCGGGCCGGGACCGCCAACGGCGAGCAGTACTTC. Translated, it gives CASRRAGTANGEQYF.

V and J are TRBV30 and TRBJ1-1; D is ambiguous. The CDR3 covers 14 residues. The germline gives CDR1 GTSNPN, CDR2 SVGIG (reference sequence). V lost 0 bases, J lost 2 bases, and 10 bases lay in between. The CDR3 here is CAWSVPGVNTEAFF. The DNA of the CDR3 is TGTGCCTGGAGTGTACCCGGAGTTAACACTGAAGCTTTCTTT.

The gene calls are TRBV9 and TRBJ2-7, with D perhaps matching TRBD1 or TRBD2 (5 bases each). CDR1 and CDR2 from the germline V gene are SGDLS and YYNGEE. CDR3 length: 14 amino acids. The V and J ends lost 1 base and 2 bases respectively, with 10 bases between them. The CDR3 region has the DNA TGTGCCAGCAGCGTATGGGGGTCCCCCTACGAGCAGTACTTC. It encodes CASSVWGSPYEQYF.

The rearrangement links TRBV11-2 to TRBJ2-2; 7 bases line up with TRBD2. The germline V gene encodes CDR1 SGHAT and CDR2 FQNNGV. V shed 5 bases, J shed 1 base, and the junction held 10 bases outside the gene matches. This CDR3 is built from 17 residues. This CDR3 reads CASSPLISSGNTGELFF. In DNA form, the CDR3 reads TGTGCCAGCAGCCCCCTGATTTCTAGCGGGAACACCGGGGAGCTGTTTTTT.

This chain connects TRBV6-5 to TRBJ1-2; D perhaps matches TRBD1 (6 bases). The V end lost 10 bases, the J end lost 5 bases, and 20 bases lay between the germline ends. CDR3 length equals 14 residues. Germline lookup yields CDR1 MNHEY and CDR2 SVGAGI. The CDR3 region is CATTPRGGRYGYTF. Written as DNA, the CDR3 is TGTGCCACCACACCCAGGGGAGGGCGGTATGGCTACACCTTC.

The V gene is TRBV7-9, the J gene TRBJ1-4, with TRBD1 matching over 9 bases. V shed 1 base and J 7 bases; nucleotides not matched to a gene: 7. Germline V lookup: CDR1 SEHNR, CDR2 FQNEAQ (reference sequence). The CDR3 contains 16 residues. CDR3 amino acids: CASSLVNTGGFEKLFF. The DNA for the CDR3 is TGTGCCAGCAGCTTAGTTAATACAGGGGGCTTTGAAAAACTGTTTTTT.

This chain joins TRBV7-3 and TRBJ2-2; 10 bases map to TRBD2. V trimming: 5 bases; J trimming: 2 bases; junction bases outside the gene matches: 2. The CDR3 runs to 15 residues. The germline V gene encodes CDR1 SGHTA and CDR2 FQGTGA. This chain's CDR3 is CASSPSGSNTGELFF. In DNA, the CDR3 is TGTGCCAGCAGCCCTAGCGGGAGTAACACCGGGGAGCTGTTTTTT.

The CDR3 DNA follows: TGTGCCAGCAGCTTTAGACAGGGCAACACCGGGGAGCTGTTTTTT. Its translation: CASSFRQGNTGELFF. J is TRBJ2-2 and V is TRBV7-2; TRBD1 agrees at 7 bases. This CDR3 is built from 15 residues. Germline V gene sequence: CDR1 SGHTA, CDR2 FQGNSA. Unmatched junction bases numbered 3, after V lost 3 bases and J lost 2 bases. The full variable domain, its missing parts supplied by reference TRBV7-2 and TRBJ2-2, is GAGVSQSPSNKVTEKGKDVELRCDPISGHTALYWYRQSLGQGLEFLIYFQGNSAPDKSGLPSDRFSAERTGGSVSTLTIQRTQQEDSAVYLCASSFRQGNTGELFFGEGSRLTVL.

This clone showed up just once. V gene TRBV4-1 combines with J gene TRBJ2-7; D is possibly TRBD1 or TRBD2 (5 bases each). Trimming cost V 4 bases and J 0 bases, with 13 bases left between them. The CDR3 contains 15 residues. Per germline, CDR1 MGHRA and CDR2 YSYEKL. The CDR3 is CASSLYRGPSYEQYF. The CDR3 DNA is TGCGCCAGCAGCCTTTACCGGGGCCCCTCCTACGAGCAGTACTTC.

The CDR3 reads CATGYRGGGEQYF. The CDR3 DNA reads TGTGCCACCGGGTACCGCGGGGGGGGCGAGCAGTACTTC. The chain uses TRBV7-2 and TRBJ2-7, with TRBD2 identical over 9 bases. The ends lost 10 bases at V and 6 bases at J; junction bases unmatched: 10. Germline V gene data show CDR1 as SGHTA and CDR2 as FQGNSA. This CDR3 is 13 amino acids long.

The chain combines TRBV5-6 with TRBJ1-1, with 8 positions matching TRBD1. Germline trimming cut 4 bases from V and 2 bases from J; bases unmatched to any gene: 7. The CDR3 contains 15 residues. CDR1 and CDR2 from the germline V gene are SGHDT and YYEEEE. The CDR3 bases are TGTGCCAGCAGCCTCCCGGGACAGGACAACACTGAAGCTTTCTTT. Its protein product is CASSLPGQDNTEAFF.

This clone appeared a single time. The chain joins TRBV4-1 to TRBJ2-1; D not certain. Germline V gives CDR1 MGHRA, CDR2 YSYEKL. V lost 3 bases and J 8 bases, leaving 8 bases between the germline ends. The CDR3 is made up of 12 amino acids. CDR3 in amino acids: CASSHLLDEQFF. In DNA form, the CDR3 reads TGCGCCAGCAGCCACTTACTCGATGAGCAGTTCTTC.

The chain carries TRBV7-2 and TRBJ2-3; no definite D call. Germline CDR1 SGHTA, CDR2 FQGNSA. The CDR3 spans 13 residues. Trimming pared 1 base from V and 5 bases from J, leaving 7 bases between. CDR3 in DNA: TGTGCCAGCAGCTTAGTTCTACGAGATACGCAGTATTTT. It translates to CASSLVLRDTQYF.

In its sample, this clone was seen a few times. This sequence joins TRBV7-6 and TRBJ2-7, with D possibly TRBD2 on 6 matching bases. V lost 0 bases and J 1 base, leaving 10 bases between the germline ends. The germline gives CDR1 SGHVS, CDR2 FNYEAQ. CDR3 length: 15 amino acids. Written as DNA, the CDR3 is TGTGCCAGCAGCTTAGCGGAGGGATGGTCCTACGAGCAGTACTTC. Translated, it gives CASSLAEGWSYEQYF.

The chain uses TRBV7-3 and TRBJ2-1; perhaps D is TRBD1 or TRBD2 (5 bases each). Germline CDR1 SGHTA, CDR2 FQGTGA. V lost 4 bases to trimming and J lost 0 bases, with 16 bases between them. The CDR3 covers 17 residues. In nucleotides, the CDR3 is TGTGCCAGCAGCTCGGGACCTTCAACGAGCTCCTACAATGAGCAGTTCTTC. Amino acid sequence: CASSSGPSTSSYNEQFF.

This sequence joins TRBV4-1 and TRBJ2-1; 9 nucleotides match TRBD2. The CDR3 runs 17 residues. Per the germline V gene, CDR1 is MGHRA and CDR2 is YSYEKL. Unmatched junction bases numbered 6, after V lost 2 bases and J lost 1 base. The DNA of the CDR3 is TGCGCCAGCAGCCAAATTTCTAGCGGGATTTCCTACAATGAGCAGTTCTTC. Its protein is CASSQISSGISYNEQFF.

J is TRBJ2-1 and V is TRBV29-1; 8 nucleotides line up with TRBD2. This CDR3 is built from 13 residues. With V trimmed by 6 bases and J by 8 bases, 9 bases remained unmatched. The germline V gene has CDR1 SQVTM and CDR2 ANQGSEA. CDR3 bases: TGCAGCGTAAGCGGGAGCAAGGTCGATGAGCAGTTCTTC. Protein sequence: CSVSGSKVDEQFF.

The rearrangement links TRBV12-3 or TRBV12-4 to TRBJ1-1; D is unclear. Trimming shortened V by 7 bases and J by 8 bases, and 11 bases separated the two germline ends. The CDR3 runs to 11 residues. CDR3 protein: CASTLGTEAFF. The DNA of the CDR3 is TGTGCCAGCACCCTTGGAACGGAAGCTTTCTTT.